Below, 25 T cell receptor beta chains from the same sample are listed, as sequenced in a study of blood T cell repertoires in COVID-19. TCRdb's copy holds only in-frame clones and misses some; the assay was immunoSEQ multiplex PCR. The sample contains 40,000 to 65,000 clones, roughly 79% of which appear only once. Sequences were obtained from peripheral blood. These receptors all come from a human donor with active or convalescent COVID-19. The donor label of this sample is uncertain.

V gene TRBV5-1 combines with J gene TRBJ1-2; D may be TRBD1 (5 bases). The CDR3 is 15 residues long. Germline values: CDR1 SGHRS, CDR2 YFSETQ. V lost 1 base and J lost 4, with 14 bases in between. Written as DNA, the CDR3 is TGCGCCAGCAGCTTGCGTCAGGGAGGTATCTATGGCTACACCTTC. Translated: CASSLRQGGIYGYTF.

The chain is built from TRBV9 and TRBJ1-1; tentatively, D is TRBD1 (6 bases). Per germline, CDR1 SGDLS and CDR2 YYNGEE. Trimming removed 4 bases from V and 0 bases from J, with 7 bases in between. The CDR3 has 13 residues. The CDR3 protein is CASSRGLNTEAFF. CDR3 in DNA: TGTGCCAGCAGCAGGGGGTTGAACACTGAAGCTTTCTTT.

This clone has just one count. The chain employs TRBV7-2 and TRBJ2-7; D possibly corresponds to TRBD1 (6 bases). Looked up from germline, CDR1 is SGHTA and CDR2 is FQGNSA. This CDR3 comprises 13 residues. Trimming took off 5 bases at V and 4 bases at J, with 12 bases between the two ends. CDR3 bases: TGTGCCAGCAGCGAACAGGGTCGGTACGAGCAGTACTTC. Its translation: CASSEQGRYEQYF.

In regard to this clone: Its ends do not fully match the called genes, so a read error is possible. As DNA, the CDR3 is TGTGCCAGCAGCTCCAGGGGCGGGAGATCCTTCAATGAGCAGTTCTTC. Translating it yields CASSSRGGRSFNEQFF. The rearrangement joins TRBV6-2 or TRBV6-3 to TRBJ2-1; D might be TRBD2 (7 bases). The CDR3 is made up of 16 amino acids. CDR1 and CDR2 from the germline V gene are MNHEY and SVGEGT.

This chain uses TRBV15 with TRBJ2-5, with 10 bases that match TRBD2. Per the germline V gene, CDR1 is LNHNV and CDR2 is YYDKDF (reference sequence). V was clipped by 3 bases and J by 5 bases; unmatched bases: 12. The CDR3 totals 17 residues. CDR3 residues: CATSSLILAGLTETQYF. The CDR3 nucleotides read TGTGCCACCAGCAGCCTCATACTAGCGGGACTGACGGAGACCCAGTACTTC.

The chain joins TRBV6-4 to TRBJ2-7; 8 bases align to TRBD2. CDR3 length: 15 amino acids. The germline gives CDR1 MRHNA, CDR2 SNTAGT. V lost 8 bases to trimming and J lost 2 bases; unmatched junction nucleotides: 11. CDR3 in DNA: TGTGCCAGCTCCCGCGTACTAGCGGAGGCCTACGAGCAGTACTTC. Protein product: CASSRVLAEAYEQYF.

This clone appeared once. The chain has TRBV9 and TRBJ1-1; 8 bases line up with TRBD1. V was pared by 4 bases and J by 7 bases, with 6 bases of the junction left unmatched. This CDR3 has 13 amino acids. Germline values: CDR1 SGDLS, CDR2 YYNGEE. The CDR3 loop reads CASSSDRGSEAFF. As DNA, the CDR3 is TGTGCCAGCAGCTCTGACAGGGGAAGTGAAGCTTTCTTT.

This clone was seen once. This chain links TRBV4-1 with TRBJ2-1; a weak D match, TRBD2 (5 bases). The length of the CDR3 is 17 residues. The V gene's germline CDR1 is MGHRA and CDR2 YSYEKL. V shed 3 bases and J shed 9 bases, with 24 bases lying between them. The CDR3 nucleotides are TGCGCCAGCAGCCACCTAAAGGGAGTTGGGCGAAGTGTTGAGCAGTTCTTC. This sequence encodes CASSHLKGVGRSVEQFF.

The V gene is TRBV11-2, the J gene TRBJ1-5; no clear D. V was shortened by 5 bases and J by 1 base, with 9 bases between the two germline ends. The CDR3 extends over 14 amino acids. Looked up from germline, CDR1 is SGHAT and CDR2 is FQNNGV. As DNA, the CDR3 is TGTGCCAGCAGCGTGTCAGTGAGCAATCAGCCCCAGCATTTT. Protein sequence: CASSVSVSNQPQHF. The full variable domain, rest sourced from reference TRBV11-2 and TRBJ1-5, is EAGVAQSPRYKIIEKRQSVAFWCNPISGHATLYWYQQILGQGPKLLIQFQNNGVVDDSQLPKDRFSAERLKGVDSTLKIQPAKLEDSAVYLCASSVSVSNQPQHFGDGTRLSIL.

The genes are TRBV4-1 and TRBJ1-2, with D possibly TRBD1 on 5 matching bases. Germline values: CDR1 MGHRA, CDR2 YSYEKL. V shed 3 bases and J shed 4 bases, with 12 bases lying between them. The CDR3 covers 14 residues. The CDR3 nucleotides read TGCGCCAGCAGCCATTCCGACAGCCTCTATGGCTACACCTTC. Translating it yields CASSHSDSLYGYTF.

The J gene is TRBJ2-3, the V gene TRBV7-6; the D gene is possibly TRBD1 (5 bases). The germline gives CDR1 SGHVS, CDR2 FNYEAQ. V lost 11 bases to trimming and J lost 5 bases, with 26 bases between them. The CDR3 is made up of 16 amino acids. In DNA, the CDR3 is TGTGCCCCCTCAAAAGGGGCCCCCGAACTTCGAGATACGCAGTATTTT. Protein sequence: CAPSKGAPELRDTQYF.

The chain combines TRBV5-1 with TRBJ2-7; 9 bases match TRBD1. The CDR3 length is 14 residues. Germline CDR1 reads SGHRS; CDR2 reads YFSETQ. The J segment lost 4 bases and the V segment lost 4 bases, leaving 6 bases of the junction unmatched. The DNA of the CDR3 is TGCGCCAGCAGCCCGGGACAGGGAGTATACGAGCAGTACTTC. It is translated as CASSPGQGVYEQYF.

This clone has more than one count but fewer than ten. As DNA, the CDR3 is TGCGCCAGCAGCTTGCAAACTAGCGGGAGGGACGAGCAGTACTTC. It translates to CASSLQTSGRDEQYF. The rearrangement uses TRBV5-1 and TRBJ2-7; 13 positions agree with TRBD2. This CDR3 has 15 residues. From germline, CDR1 is SGHRS and CDR2 YFSETQ. With 1 base clipped from V and 5 bases from J, the junction kept 3 bases outside the gene matches.

V is TRBV6-1 and J is TRBJ1-5; TRBD1 might be the D (5 bases). Germline V CDR1 and CDR2: MNHNS, SASEGT. This CDR3 region has 17 residues. Trimming took off 4 bases at V and 5 bases at J, with 21 bases between the two ends. The CDR3 DNA reads as TGTGCCAGCAGTGGTAGAAGCCCTCAGGGTCGGGATCAGCCCCAGCATTTT. Its protein is CASSGRSPQGRDQPQHF.

This chain links TRBV7-2 with TRBJ2-5; the D gene is possibly TRBD2 (6 bases). Germline V lookup: CDR1 SGHTA, CDR2 FQGNSA. V was pared by 2 bases and J by 2 bases, with 12 bases between. The CDR3 is made up of 15 amino acids. CDR3 nucleotides: TGTGCCAGCAGCTTACAGCCCGGAGGGCAAGAGACCCAGTACTTC. This gives the protein CASSLQPGGQETQYF.

The V and J genes are TRBV11-3 and TRBJ2-3; 7 bases align to TRBD1. In germline, CDR1 is SGHNT, CDR2 YENEEA. V gave up 0 bases and J gave up 6 bases; unmatched junction bases: 9. The CDR3 runs 16 residues. CDR3 DNA sequence: TGTGCCAGCAGCTTAGATCCCAGCAGGGGGTTGGATACGCAGTATTTT. This encodes CASSLDPSRGLDTQYF. Full variable domain (missing parts from reference TRBV11-3 and TRBJ2-3): EAGVVQSPRYKIIEKKQPVAFWCNPISGHNTLYWYLQNLGQGPELLIRYENEEAVDDSQLPKDRFSAERLKGVDSTLKIQPAELGDSAVYLCASSLDPSRGLDTQYFGPGTRLTVL.

This chain joins TRBV28 and TRBJ1-2; D may be TRBD1 (5 bases). The CDR3 is 13 residues long. Germline V gives CDR1 MDHEN, CDR2 SYDVKM. Trimming removed 6 bases from V and 6 bases from J, with 14 bases in between. Here the CDR3 reads CASSPQGYNGYTF. In DNA, the CDR3 is TGTGCCAGCAGCCCGCAGGGATATAATGGCTACACCTTC.

The V call is TRBV15, the J call TRBJ1-2; tentative D call: TRBD1 (6 bases). This CDR3 contains 15 residues. Germline V gives CDR1 LNHNV, CDR2 YYDKDF (reference sequence). Trimming removed 3 bases at V and 5 bases at J, with 16 bases between. The CDR3 coding sequence is TGTGCCACCAGCAGCAACAGGGCTAGTTATTATGGCTACACCTTC. This codes for CATSSNRASYYGYTF. Based on the CDR3 plus reference TRBV15 and TRBJ1-2, the full variable domain is DAMVIQNPRYQVTQFGKPVTLSCSQTLNHNVMYWYQQKSSQAPKLLFHYYDKDFNNEADTPDNFQSRRPNTSFCFLDIRSPGLGDTAMYLCATSSNRASYYGYTFGSGTRLTVV.

J is TRBJ1-1 and V is TRBV3-1 (or the pseudogene TRBV3-2); D is unclear. This CDR3 has 11 residues. V was pared by 1 base and J by 11 bases, with 8 bases between. Germline CDR1 LGHDT, CDR2 YNNKEL (reference sequence). The CDR3 DNA sequence: TGTGCCAGCAGCCAAGTCGGGGAGGCTTTCTTT. As protein: CASSQVGEAFF.

The chain joins TRBV6-5 to TRBJ2-7; possibly TRBD2 for D (5 bases). The length of the CDR3 is 14 residues. The V gene lost 6 bases and the J gene lost 0 bases, with 12 bases spanning the gap. The germline gives CDR1 MNHEY, CDR2 SVGAGI. The CDR3 here is CASSPDFSSYEQYF. The CDR3 bases are TGTGCCAGCAGCCCGGACTTTAGCTCCTACGAGCAGTACTTC.

This clone turned up a few times. This rearrangement joins TRBV10-3 to TRBJ1-2; a possible D gene is TRBD1 (5 bases). Germline V gene sequence: CDR1 ENHRY, CDR2 SYGVKD. The CDR3 has 16 residues. V lost 5 bases and J 3 bases, leaving 19 bases between the germline ends. The CDR3 loop is CAISSSNDSNHYGYTF. CDR3 DNA sequence: TGTGCCATCAGTTCTTCTAACGACAGCAACCACTATGGCTACACCTTC.

The table lists this clone with a few counts. The chain joins TRBV30 to TRBJ1-1; D unclear. The CDR3 has 11 amino acids. V was cut by 5 bases and J by 4 bases, with 8 bases left in between. Per the germline V gene, CDR1 is GTSNPN and CDR2 is SVGIG (reference sequence). In nucleotides, the CDR3 is TGTGCCTGGGGCCTTAGCACTGAAGCTTTCTTT. Translating it yields CAWGLSTEAFF.

V gene TRBV2 combines with J gene TRBJ2-1; 7 bases fit TRBD1. Germline loops: CDR1 SNHLY, CDR2 FYNNEI. The CDR3 totals 14 residues. CDR3 DNA sequence: TGTGCATGCGCCCTGACAGGGACCTACAATGAGCAGTTCTTC. This gives the protein CACALTGTYNEQFF.

The V gene is TRBV2, the J gene TRBJ2-2; 9 positions agree with TRBD2. CDR3 size: 16 residues. CDR1 and CDR2 (germline): SNHLY, FYNNEI. V lost 3 bases and J lost 3; bases outside the gene matches: 5. The CDR3 bases are TGTGCCAGCAGTGACAGGACTAGCGCCTACACCGGGGAGCTGTTTTTT. Its translation: CASSDRTSAYTGELFF.

The CDR3: CASSWTGGTNTQYF. The CDR3 bases are TGTGCCAGCAGTTGGACAGGGGGCACCAATACGCAGTATTTT. The V call is TRBV6-2 or TRBV6-3, the J call TRBJ2-3, with 11 nucleotides matching TRBD1. Germline CDR1 is MNHEY and CDR2 is SVGEGT. The ends lost 4 bases at V and 7 bases at J; junction bases unmatched: 4. This CDR3 has 14 residues.